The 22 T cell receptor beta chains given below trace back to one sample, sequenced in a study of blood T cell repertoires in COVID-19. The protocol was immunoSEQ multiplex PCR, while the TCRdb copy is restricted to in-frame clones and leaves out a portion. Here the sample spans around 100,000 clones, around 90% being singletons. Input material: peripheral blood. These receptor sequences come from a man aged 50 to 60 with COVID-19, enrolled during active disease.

Here the CDR3 reads CSVVLGQGRTEAFF. For the CDR3, the DNA is TGCAGCGTTGTCCTGGGACAGGGGCGGACTGAAGCTTTCTTT. The chain recombines TRBV29-1 with TRBJ1-1; TRBD1 agrees at 10 bases. V shed 4 bases and J 5 bases; nucleotides not matched to a gene: 7. The CDR3 contains 14 residues. Germline assignment: CDR1 SQVTM and CDR2 ANQGSEA.

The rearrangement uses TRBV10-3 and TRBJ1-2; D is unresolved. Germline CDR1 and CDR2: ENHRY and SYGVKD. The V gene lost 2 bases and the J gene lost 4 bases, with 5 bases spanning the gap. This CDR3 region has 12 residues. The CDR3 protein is CAISEVGYGYTF. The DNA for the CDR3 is TGTGCCATCAGTGAGGTCGGCTATGGCTACACCTTC.

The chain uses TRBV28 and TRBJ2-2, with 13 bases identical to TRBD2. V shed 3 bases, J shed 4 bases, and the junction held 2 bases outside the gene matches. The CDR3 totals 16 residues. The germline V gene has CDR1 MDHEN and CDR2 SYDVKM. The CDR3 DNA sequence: TGTGCCAGCAGTTTGTGGACTAGCGGGGGCACCGGGGAGCTGTTTTTT. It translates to CASSLWTSGGTGELFF.

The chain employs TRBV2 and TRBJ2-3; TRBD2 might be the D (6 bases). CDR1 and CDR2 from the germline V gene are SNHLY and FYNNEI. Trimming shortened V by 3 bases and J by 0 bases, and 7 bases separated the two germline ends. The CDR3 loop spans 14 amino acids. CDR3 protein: CASSEGLSTDTQYF. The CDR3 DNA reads TGTGCCAGCAGTGAGGGACTTAGCACAGATACGCAGTATTTT.

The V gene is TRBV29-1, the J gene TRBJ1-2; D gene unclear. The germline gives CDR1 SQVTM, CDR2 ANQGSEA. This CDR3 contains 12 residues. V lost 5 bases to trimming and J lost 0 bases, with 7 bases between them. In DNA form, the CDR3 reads TGCAGCGTTCAGACTACTAACTATGGCTACACCTTC. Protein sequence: CSVQTTNYGYTF.

CDR3 protein: CASSLMGGSVYMNEQFF. The CDR3 DNA reads as TGTGCCAGCAGCCTCATGGGAGGGTCCGTATACATGAATGAGCAGTTCTTC. The rearrangement links TRBV11-2 to TRBJ2-1; 7 bases align to TRBD2. This CDR3 comprises 17 residues. Trimming at V came to 5 bases and at J to 7 bases, leaving 17 bases not matched to a gene. Per the germline V gene, CDR1 is SGHAT and CDR2 is FQNNGV.

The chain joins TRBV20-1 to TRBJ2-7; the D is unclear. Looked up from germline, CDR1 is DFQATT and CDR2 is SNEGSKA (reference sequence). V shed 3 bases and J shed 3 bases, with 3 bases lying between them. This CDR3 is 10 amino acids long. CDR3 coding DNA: TGCAGTGCTAGCTACTACGAGCAGTACTTC. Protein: CSASYYEQYF.

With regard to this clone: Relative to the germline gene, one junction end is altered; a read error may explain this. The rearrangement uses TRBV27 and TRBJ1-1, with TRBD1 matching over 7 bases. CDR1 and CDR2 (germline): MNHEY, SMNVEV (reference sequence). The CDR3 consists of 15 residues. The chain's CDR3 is CASRSLSTGLTEAFF. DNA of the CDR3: TGTGCCAGCAGATCTCTCTCGACAGGGTTGACTGAGGCTTTCTTT.

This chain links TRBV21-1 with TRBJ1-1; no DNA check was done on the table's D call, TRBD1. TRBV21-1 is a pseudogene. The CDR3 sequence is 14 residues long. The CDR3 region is CASSGNRKNTEAFF. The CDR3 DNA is TGTGCCAGCAGCGGCAACAGGAAGAACACTGAAGCTTTCTTT.

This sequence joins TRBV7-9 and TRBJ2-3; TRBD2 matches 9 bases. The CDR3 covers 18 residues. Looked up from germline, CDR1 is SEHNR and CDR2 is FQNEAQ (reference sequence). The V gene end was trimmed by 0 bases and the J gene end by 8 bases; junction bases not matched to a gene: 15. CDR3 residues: CASSLAEGLAGPYRTQYF. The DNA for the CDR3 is TGTGCCAGCAGCTTAGCGGAGGGGCTAGCGGGGCCGTATCGTACGCAGTATTTT.

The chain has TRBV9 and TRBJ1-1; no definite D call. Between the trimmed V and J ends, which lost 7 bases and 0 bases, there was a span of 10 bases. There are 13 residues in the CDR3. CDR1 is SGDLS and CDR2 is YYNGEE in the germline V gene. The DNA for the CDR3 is TGTGCCAGCCGCAGTTCGATGAACACTGAAGCTTTCTTT. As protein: CASRSSMNTEAFF.

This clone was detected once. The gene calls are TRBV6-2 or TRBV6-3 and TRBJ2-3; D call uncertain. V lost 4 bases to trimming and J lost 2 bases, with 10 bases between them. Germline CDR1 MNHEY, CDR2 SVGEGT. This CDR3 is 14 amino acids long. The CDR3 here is CASSLLVPTDTQYF. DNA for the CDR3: TGTGCCAGCAGTTTGCTAGTCCCCACAGATACGCAGTATTTT.

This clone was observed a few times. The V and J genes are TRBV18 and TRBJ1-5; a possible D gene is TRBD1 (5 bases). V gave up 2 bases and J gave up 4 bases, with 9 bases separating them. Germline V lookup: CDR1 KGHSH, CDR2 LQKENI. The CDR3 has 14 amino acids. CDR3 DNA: TGTGCCAGCTCACCAGAGGGGAGGAATCAGCCCCAGCATTTT. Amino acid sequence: CASSPEGRNQPQHF.

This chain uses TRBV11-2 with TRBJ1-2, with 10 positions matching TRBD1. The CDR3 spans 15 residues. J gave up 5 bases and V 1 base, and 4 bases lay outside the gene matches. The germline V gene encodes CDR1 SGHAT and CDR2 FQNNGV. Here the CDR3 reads CASSLASGQGYGYTF. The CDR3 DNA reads TGTGCCAGCAGCTTAGCATCGGGACAGGGGTATGGCTACACCTTC.

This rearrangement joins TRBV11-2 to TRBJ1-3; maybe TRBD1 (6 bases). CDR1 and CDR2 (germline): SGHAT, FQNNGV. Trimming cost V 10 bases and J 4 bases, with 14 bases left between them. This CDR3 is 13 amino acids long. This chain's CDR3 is CATSTGTGNTIYF. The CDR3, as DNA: TGTGCCACCTCAACAGGGACAGGAAACACCATATATTTT.

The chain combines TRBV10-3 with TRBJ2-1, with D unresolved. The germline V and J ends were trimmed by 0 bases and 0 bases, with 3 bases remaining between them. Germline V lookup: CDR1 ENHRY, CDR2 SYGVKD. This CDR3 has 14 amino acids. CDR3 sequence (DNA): TGTGCCATCAGTGAGTCCATCTCCTACAATGAGCAGTTCTTC. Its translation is CAISESISYNEQFF.

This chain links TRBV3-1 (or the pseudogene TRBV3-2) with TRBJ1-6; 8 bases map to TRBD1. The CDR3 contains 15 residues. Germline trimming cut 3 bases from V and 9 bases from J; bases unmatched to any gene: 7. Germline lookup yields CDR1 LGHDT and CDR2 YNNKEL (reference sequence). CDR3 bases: TGTGCCAGCAGCCACTCAGGACAGGGCCCTTCACCCCTCCACTTT. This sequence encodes CASSHSGQGPSPLHF.

The CDR3 sequence is CASSIRTGGDGTAYEQYF. The CDR3 coding sequence is TGTGCCAGTAGTATAAGGACAGGGGGAGACGGAACGGCCTACGAGCAGTACTTC. This sequence joins TRBV19 and TRBJ2-7; 10 nucleotides align to TRBD1. V lost 2 bases to trimming and J lost 2 bases; unmatched junction nucleotides: 12. Germline V CDR1 and CDR2: LNHDA, SQIVND (reference sequence). This CDR3 contains 18 residues. The variable domain in full, completed from reference TRBV19 and TRBJ2-7, reads DGGITQSPKYLFRKEGQNVTLSCEQNLNHDAMYWYRQDPGQGLRLIYYSQIVNDFQKGDIAEGYSVSREKKESFPLTVTSAQKNPTAFYLCASSIRTGGDGTAYEQYFGPGTRLTVT.

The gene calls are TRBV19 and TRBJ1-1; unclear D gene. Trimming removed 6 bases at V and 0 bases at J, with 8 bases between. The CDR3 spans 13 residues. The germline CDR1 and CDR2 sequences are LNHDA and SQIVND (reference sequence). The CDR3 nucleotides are TGTGCCAGTAGAAGGAGCATGAACACTGAAGCTTTCTTT. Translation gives CASRRSMNTEAFF.

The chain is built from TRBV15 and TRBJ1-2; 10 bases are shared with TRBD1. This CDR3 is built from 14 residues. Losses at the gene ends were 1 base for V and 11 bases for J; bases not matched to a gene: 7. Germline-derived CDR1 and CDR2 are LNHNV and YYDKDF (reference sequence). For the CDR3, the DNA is TGTGCCACCAGCAGAGTAGAGGACAGGGGGGAGTACACCTTC. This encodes CATSRVEDRGEYTF.

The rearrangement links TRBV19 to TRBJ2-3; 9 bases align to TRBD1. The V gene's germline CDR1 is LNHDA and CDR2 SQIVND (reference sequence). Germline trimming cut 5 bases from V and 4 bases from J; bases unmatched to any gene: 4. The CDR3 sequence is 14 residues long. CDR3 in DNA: TGTGCCAGTAGTGCCCGACAGGGGGCAGATACGCAGTATTTT. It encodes CASSARQGADTQYF.

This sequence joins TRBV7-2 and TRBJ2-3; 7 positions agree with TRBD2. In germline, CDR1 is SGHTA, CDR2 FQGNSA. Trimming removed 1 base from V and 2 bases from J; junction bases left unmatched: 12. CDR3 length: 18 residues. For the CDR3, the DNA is TGTGCCAGCAGCTTAGAGGGGACTGGCGGGGGTACCACAGATACGCAGTATTTT. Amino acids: CASSLEGTGGGTTDTQYF. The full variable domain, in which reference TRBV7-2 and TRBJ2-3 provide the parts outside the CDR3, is GAGVSQSPSNKVTEKGKDVELRCDPISGHTALYWYRQSLGQGLEFLIYFQGNSAPDKSGLPSDRFSAERTGGSVSTLTIQRTQQEDSAVYLCASSLEGTGGGTTDTQYFGPGTRLTVL.